The 30 T cell receptor beta chains given below trace back to one sample, sequenced in a study of T cells and Merkel cell carcinoma outcomes. Sequenced by immunoSEQ multiplex PCR; TCRdb stores in-frame clones only, minus some. This table holds about 19,000 clones, approximately 80% found once. The sequenced material came from tumor tissue from Merkel cell carcinoma. The receptors originated from a human donor with Merkel cell carcinoma.

The J gene is TRBJ2-7, the V gene TRBV20-1; tentatively, D is TRBD1 or TRBD2 (5 bases each). The CDR3 contains 11 residues. Germline V CDR1 and CDR2: DFQATT, SNEGSKA (reference sequence). Trimming stripped 1 base from V and 9 bases from J, with 10 bases between. The chain's CDR3 is CSARVQGRQYF. The CDR3 DNA is TGCAGTGCTAGAGTTCAGGGACGGCAGTACTTC.

This rearrangement joins TRBV7-8 to TRBJ2-3, with 8 nucleotides matching TRBD2. Looked up from germline, CDR1 is SGHVS and CDR2 is FQNEAQ. After removal of 5 bases from V and 3 bases from J, the junction contained 16 bases not matched to a gene. This CDR3 is built from 18 residues. The CDR3 region has the DNA TGTGCCAGCAGCAGAACCCCCAGCGGGGGCCTCTCAACAGATACGCAGTATTTT. Protein product: CASSRTPSGGLSTDTQYF.

This clone was observed a single time. The V call is TRBV7-9, the J call TRBJ2-5; 9 bases are a match to TRBD1. Germline CDR1 reads SEHNR; CDR2 reads FQNEAQ (reference sequence). Trimming took 5 bases from V and 4 from J; bases not matched to a gene: 5. The CDR3 is 14 residues long. Here the CDR3 reads CASSVRQGVETQYF. The CDR3 nucleotides are TGTGCCAGCAGCGTCCGACAGGGGGTAGAGACCCAGTACTTC.

The chain has TRBV5-1 and TRBJ1-6, with D possibly TRBD1 on 5 matching bases. Trimming stripped 4 bases from V and 0 bases from J, with 14 bases between. Germline V CDR1 and CDR2: SGHRS, YFSETQ. The CDR3 runs to 17 residues. DNA of the CDR3: TGCGCCAGCAGCATGGCTGGGGGGAGCTCCTATAATTCACCCCTCCACTTT. Protein product: CASSMAGGSSYNSPLHF.

A single count supports this clone. CDR3 region: CASRGRVGQETQYF. CDR3 in DNA: TGTGCCAGCAGGGGGAGGGTGGGCCAAGAGACCCAGTACTTC. J is TRBJ2-5 and V is TRBV2; TRBD2 matches at 7 bases. Trimming took 6 bases from V and 1 from J; bases not matched to a gene: 5. Germline assignment: CDR1 SNHLY and CDR2 FYNNEI. There are 14 residues in the CDR3.

This clone is large (0.1 to 1%). The CDR3 bases are TGTGCCAGCAGCCAAGGTTTGCGAGGTGTTGAAAAACTGTTTTTT. This gives the protein CASSQGLRGVEKLFF. The rearrangement links TRBV14 to TRBJ1-4; the D is unclear. V lost 1 base, J lost 7 bases, and 13 bases lay in between. Germline CDR1 and CDR2: SGHDN and FVKESK. CDR3 size: 15 residues.

This chain links TRBV5-1 with TRBJ2-3; 9 bases align to TRBD2. Per the germline V gene, CDR1 is SGHRS and CDR2 is YFSETQ. The V segment lost 5 bases and the J segment 3 bases; nucleotides outside the gene matches: 7. This CDR3 has 15 residues. The CDR3 reads CASRDSGSGTDTQYF. CDR3 nucleotide sequence: TGCGCCAGCAGGGATAGCGGGAGTGGGACAGATACGCAGTATTTT. The variable domain in full, with the rest retrieved from reference TRBV5-1 and TRBJ2-3, is KAGVTQTPRYLIKTRGQQVTLSCSPISGHRSVSWYQQTPGQGLQFLFEYFSETQRNKGNFPGRFSGRQFSNSRSEMNVSTLELGDSALYLCASRDSGSGTDTQYFGPGTRLTVL.

The rearrangement joins TRBV18 to TRBJ1-1; 7 bases are a match to TRBD1. V lost 7 bases, J lost 1 base, and 6 bases stayed unmatched. This CDR3 has 14 amino acids. Germline CDR1 is KGHSH and CDR2 is LQKENI. The CDR3 bases are TGTGCCAGCTTCCTAGGGGGCCCGAACACTGAAGCTTTCTTT. This sequence encodes CASFLGGPNTEAFF.

The CDR3 spells CASSEVVGGGYEQYF. CDR3 DNA: TGTGCCAGCAGTGAAGTAGTAGGTGGGGGCTACGAGCAGTACTTC. The rearrangement links TRBV2 to TRBJ2-7; D tentatively reads TRBD1 or TRBD2 (5 bases each). With 1 base removed from V and 3 bases from J, the gap between germline ends came to 13 bases. The germline V gene has CDR1 SNHLY and CDR2 FYNNEI. The CDR3 has 15 amino acids.

The gene calls are TRBV6-6 and TRBJ2-1; D could derive from TRBD1 or TRBD2 (5 bases each). Trimming stripped 4 bases from V and 2 bases from J, with 15 bases between. The CDR3 covers 16 residues. Per germline, CDR1 MNHNY and CDR2 SVGAGI (reference sequence). As DNA, the CDR3 is TGTGCCAGCAGTTTCACCGGGACCGACACCTACAATGAGCAGTTCTTC. Translation: CASSFTGTDTYNEQFF.

This clone was recorded once. The chain recombines TRBV15 with TRBJ1-3; D not resolved. V lost 0 bases and J 4 bases, leaving 10 bases between the germline ends. Germline assignment: CDR1 LNHNV and CDR2 YYDKDF (reference sequence). This CDR3 has 15 amino acids. The CDR3 DNA reads as TGTGCCACCAGCAGAGATAGGATGACAGGAAACACCATATATTTT. Its translation: CATSRDRMTGNTIYF.

The V gene is TRBV7-3, the J gene TRBJ2-7; 7 bases fit TRBD1. Losses at the gene ends were 5 bases for V and 7 bases for J; bases not matched to a gene: 8. The CDR3 runs 13 residues. Germline V gene lookup returns CDR1 SGHTA and CDR2 FQGTGA. CDR3 in DNA: TGTGCCAGCAGCCCGGGACAGAGAGGGGAGCAGTACTTC. Amino acid sequence: CASSPGQRGEQYF.

J is TRBJ1-5 and V is TRBV13; 10 nucleotides line up with TRBD1. Trimming removed 6 bases from V and 2 bases from J; junction bases left unmatched: 13. Germline assignment: CDR1 PRHDT and CDR2 FYEKMQ (reference sequence). The CDR3 contains 18 residues. The CDR3 DNA reads TGTGCCAGCAGTCATAGCGGACAGGGGGGGTTAGGCAATCAGCCCCAGCATTTT. It encodes CASSHSGQGGLGNQPQHF.

This chain connects TRBV2 to TRBJ1-5, with TRBD1 matching over 7 bases. V dropped 2 bases and J dropped 2; count of bases not matched to a gene: 9. The germline gives CDR1 SNHLY, CDR2 FYNNEI. The CDR3 is made up of 17 amino acids. The chain's CDR3 is CASSEPNQGVGNQPQHF. In DNA form, the CDR3 reads TGTGCCAGCAGTGAACCCAATCAGGGGGTAGGCAATCAGCCCCAGCATTTT.

This chain links TRBV7-9 with TRBJ2-3; tentative D call: TRBD2 (6 bases). The CDR3 sequence is 15 residues long. V gave up 4 bases and J gave up 7 bases, with 18 bases separating them. Germline V CDR1 and CDR2: SEHNR, FQNEAQ (reference sequence). This CDR3 reads CASSSYGDSSNTQYF. DNA of the CDR3: TGTGCCAGCAGCTCCTACGGGGACTCTTCGAATACGCAGTATTTT.

V gene TRBV2 combines with J gene TRBJ1-1; D may be TRBD1 (5 bases). This CDR3 is built from 13 residues. The V gene's germline CDR1 is SNHLY and CDR2 FYNNEI. Trimming took off 0 bases at V and 4 bases at J, with 6 bases between the two ends. The CDR3 sequence: CASSEAGGTEAFF. The CDR3 bases are TGTGCCAGCAGTGAAGCGGGGGGCACTGAAGCTTTCTTT.

Judged by abundance, this clone is medium-sized. The chain is built from TRBV6-6 and TRBJ2-5; 10 nucleotides agree with TRBD2. This CDR3 is built from 15 residues. V dropped 6 bases and J dropped 3; count of bases not matched to a gene: 7. The germline gives CDR1 MNHNY, CDR2 SVGAGI (reference sequence). In DNA form, the CDR3 reads TGTGCCAGCAGGACAATAGCGGGAGGAGAAGAGACCCAGTACTTC. This sequence encodes CASRTIAGGEETQYF.

The chain employs TRBV11-2 and TRBJ1-5; TRBD1 matches 12 bases. V shed 5 bases, J shed 10 bases, and the junction held 15 bases outside the gene matches. This CDR3 has 17 amino acids. The germline gives CDR1 SGHAT, CDR2 FQNNGV. CDR3 DNA sequence: TGTGCCAGCAGCCTAGGGACAGGGGGCTACCCGGGGTCACCCCAGCATTTT. This sequence encodes CASSLGTGGYPGSPQHF.

The chain recombines TRBV5-8 with TRBJ2-1; TRBD1 agrees at 8 bases. Per the germline V gene, CDR1 is SGHTS and CDR2 is YDEGEE. V shed 6 bases and J 6 bases; nucleotides not matched to a gene: 11. The CDR3 extends over 15 amino acids. CDR3 amino acids: CASTLRWTGLNEQFF. The CDR3 region has the DNA TGTGCCAGCACCCTCCGTTGGACAGGGCTCAATGAGCAGTTCTTC.

The rearrangement links TRBV5-1 to TRBJ2-1; 10 nucleotides line up with TRBD2. Per germline, CDR1 SGHRS and CDR2 YFSETQ. This CDR3 contains 17 residues. The V gene end was trimmed by 5 bases and the J gene end by 3 bases; junction bases not matched to a gene: 11. The CDR3 spells CASSHGLAGVVYNEQFF. In nucleotides, the CDR3 is TGCGCCAGCAGTCATGGGCTAGCGGGGGTCGTCTACAATGAGCAGTTCTTC.

V gene TRBV5-1 combines with J gene TRBJ2-7; D possibly uses TRBD1 or TRBD2 (5 bases each). This CDR3 spans 14 amino acids. The germline V gene encodes CDR1 SGHRS and CDR2 YFSETQ. Trimming removed 3 bases from V and 3 bases from J, with 13 bases in between. CDR3 amino acids: CASSSGTVVYEQYF. CDR3 DNA: TGCGCCAGCAGCTCCGGGACGGTAGTCTACGAGCAGTACTTC.

This rearrangement joins TRBV5-4 to TRBJ2-7, with D possibly TRBD1 on 6 matching bases. CDR3 length equals 16 residues. Germline V gene data show CDR1 as SGHNT and CDR2 as YYREEE (reference sequence). Trimming left V 2 bases short and J 6 bases short, with 21 bases between. As DNA, the CDR3 is TGTGCCAGCAGCTTTGGCAATACAGGGTTCGGAGGCGAGCAGTACTTC. Protein product: CASSFGNTGFGGEQYF. The full variable domain, completed using reference TRBV5-4 and TRBJ2-7, is ETGVTQSPTHLIKTRGQQVTLRCSSQSGHNTVSWYQQALGQGPQFIFQYYREEENGRGNFPPRFSGLQFPNYSSELNVNALELDDSALYLCASSFGNTGFGGEQYFGPGTRLTVT.

The V and J genes are TRBV4-1 and TRBJ1-6; no reliable D call. This CDR3 spans 16 amino acids. V lost 4 bases to trimming and J lost 6 bases, with 16 bases between them. The V gene's germline CDR1 is MGHRA and CDR2 YSYEKL. CDR3 amino acids: CASSRWTGTFNSPLHF. CDR3 bases: TGCGCCAGCAGCCGATGGACGGGAACGTTTAATTCACCCCTCCACTTT.

The V gene is TRBV28, the J gene TRBJ2-7; 9 bases are shared with TRBD2. Per germline, CDR1 MDHEN and CDR2 SYDVKM. V trimming: 4 bases; J trimming: 2 bases; junction bases outside the gene matches: 6. There are 15 residues in the CDR3. DNA for the CDR3: TGTGCCAGCAGTTATCCTAGCGGGAACCCCTACGAGCAGTACTTC. Translated, it gives CASSYPSGNPYEQYF.

A few counts support this clone. V is TRBV29-1 and J is TRBJ1-2; 7 bases agree with TRBD1. The V gene's germline CDR1 is SQVTM and CDR2 ANQGSEA. This CDR3 has 16 amino acids. V was pared by 4 bases and J by 4 bases, with 15 bases of the junction left unmatched. Written as DNA, the CDR3 is TGCAGCGTTGGGCTCTATGGACAGGCCCGTGGCTATGGCTACACCTTC. Encoded protein: CSVGLYGQARGYGYTF.

The chain combines TRBV5-1 with TRBJ2-7; D gene unclear. This CDR3 has 13 residues. The germline gives CDR1 SGHRS, CDR2 YFSETQ. Trimming left V 4 bases short and J 3 bases short, with 11 bases between. The CDR3: CASSIDGYYEQYF. The CDR3 DNA reads TGCGCCAGCAGCATCGACGGATACTACGAGCAGTACTTC.

The chain links TRBV5-1 to TRBJ1-2; D remains unclear. The CDR3 totals 13 residues. The V end lost 0 bases, the J end lost 5 bases, and 8 bases lay between the germline ends. Germline V gene sequence: CDR1 SGHRS, CDR2 YFSETQ. CDR3 region: CASSLEAQYGYTF. In nucleotides, the CDR3 is TGCGCCAGCAGCTTGGAGGCCCAATATGGCTACACCTTC.

This chain uses TRBV5-1 with TRBJ2-6, with 7 bases matching TRBD1. The CDR3 covers 19 residues. CDR1 and CDR2 from the germline V gene are SGHRS and YFSETQ. Trimming took 0 bases from V and 0 from J; bases not matched to a gene: 9. CDR3 in amino acids: CASSLGGTAGSSGANVLTF. As DNA, the CDR3 is TGCGCCAGCAGCTTGGGGGGGACAGCAGGCAGCTCTGGGGCCAACGTCCTGACTTTC.

This clone is termed medium-sized. The gene calls are TRBV5-1 and TRBJ2-7; D uncertain. Trimming pared 2 bases from V and 7 bases from J, leaving 4 bases between. This CDR3 is 10 amino acids long. Germline-derived CDR1 and CDR2 are SGHRS and YFSETQ. The CDR3 coding sequence is TGCGCCAGCAGCTTCCCGGAGCAGTACTTC. The encoded protein is CASSFPEQYF. The variable domain in full, completed from reference TRBV5-1 and TRBJ2-7, reads KAGVTQTPRYLIKTRGQQVTLSCSPISGHRSVSWYQQTPGQGLQFLFEYFSETQRNKGNFPGRFSGRQFSNSRSEMNVSTLELGDSALYLCASSFPEQYFGPGTRLTVT.

The CDR3 DNA reads TGTGCCAGCAGCTCACTAGAGGGGTCAGATACGCAGTATTTT. This encodes CASSSLEGSDTQYF. This rearrangement joins TRBV28 to TRBJ2-3; either TRBD1 or TRBD2 may fit D (5 bases each). Trimming removed 6 bases from V and 4 bases from J, with 14 bases in between. This CDR3 is built from 14 residues. Per the germline V gene, CDR1 is MDHEN and CDR2 is SYDVKM.